The TCR beta chain under discussion was sequenced for a study of shared clonotypes between healthy human individuals. Regarding the study as a whole: All-four-donor shared clonotypes had higher generation probabilities than non-shared clonotypes did. For sorted subsets, rarefaction showed incomplete sequencing despite large depth. Several donors had approximately 4.6% of their naive CD4 clonotypes in common.

This CDR3 is 15 amino acids long. The V end lost 3 bases, the J end lost 7 bases, and 16 bases lay between the germline ends. Germline lookup yields CDR1 MNHNS and CDR2 SASEGT. The assay was immunoSEQ multiplex PCR, and TCRdb's table has in-frame clones only and misses some. The data hold some 1,600,000 clones, with nearly 99% observed a single time. A note on this clone: Its antigen is unidentified.

There were only Caucasian adults among the donors, and all lived in Nashville, Tennessee. The sequence was collected from a young man in good health. Sequencing was done on a sample of naive CD4+ T cells sorted from blood. The subset was: CD45RA+ positively selected. This chain connects TRBV6-1 to TRBJ2-1, with unresolved D. The CDR3 sequence: CASSERHGVGNEQFF. CDR3 DNA: TGTGCCAGCAGTGAGCGACATGGGGTGGGGAATGAGCAGTTCTTC.